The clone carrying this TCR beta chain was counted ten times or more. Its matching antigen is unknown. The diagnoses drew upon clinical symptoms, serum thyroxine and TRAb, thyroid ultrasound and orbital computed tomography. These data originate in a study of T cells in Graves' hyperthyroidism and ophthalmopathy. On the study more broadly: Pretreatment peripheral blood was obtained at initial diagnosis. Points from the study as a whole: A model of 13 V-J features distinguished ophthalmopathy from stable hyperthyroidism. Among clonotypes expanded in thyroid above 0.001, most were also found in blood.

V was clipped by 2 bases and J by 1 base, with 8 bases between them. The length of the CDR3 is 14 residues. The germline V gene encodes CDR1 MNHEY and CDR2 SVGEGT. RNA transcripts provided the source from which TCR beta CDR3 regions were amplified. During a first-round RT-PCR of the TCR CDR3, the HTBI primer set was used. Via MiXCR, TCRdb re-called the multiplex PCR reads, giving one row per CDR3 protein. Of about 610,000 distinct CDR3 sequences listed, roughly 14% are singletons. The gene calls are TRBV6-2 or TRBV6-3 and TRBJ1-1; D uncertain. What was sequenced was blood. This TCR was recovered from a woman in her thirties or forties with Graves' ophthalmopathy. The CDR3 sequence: CASSYAGKNTEAFF. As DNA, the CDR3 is TGTGCCAGCAGTTACGCAGGCAAGAACACTGAAGCTTTCTTT.